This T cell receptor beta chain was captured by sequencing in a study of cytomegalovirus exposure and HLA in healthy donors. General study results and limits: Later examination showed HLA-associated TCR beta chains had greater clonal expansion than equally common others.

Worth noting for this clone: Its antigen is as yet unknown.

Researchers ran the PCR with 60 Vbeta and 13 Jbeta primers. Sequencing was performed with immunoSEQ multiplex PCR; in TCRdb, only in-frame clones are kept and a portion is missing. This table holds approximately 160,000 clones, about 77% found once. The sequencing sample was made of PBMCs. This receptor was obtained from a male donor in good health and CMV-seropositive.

DNA of the CDR3: TGTGCCATCAGTGAACTCAATCGATCCCAGTTCTTC. It specifies CAISELNRSQFF. The chain links TRBV10-3 to TRBJ2-1; D is undetermined. The CDR3 contains 12 residues. The germline V gene has CDR1 ENHRY and CDR2 SYGVKD. V was trimmed by 3 bases and J by 13 bases, leaving 13 bases between them.